This record covers a single TCR beta chain. Its matching antigen is unknown. Trimming took 3 bases from V and 6 from J; bases not matched to a gene: 7. Germline V lookup: CDR1 KGHDR, CDR2 SFDVKD. This CDR3 is 15 amino acids long. TCRdb keeps only in-frame clones here, not all; method: immunoSEQ multiplex PCR. The sample lists over 150,000 clones, about nine tenths occurring once. The data were taken from a study of T cell responses to AZD1222 COVID-19 vaccine. The study, taken as a whole, reports: Receipt of two AZD1222 doses was followed by a rise in Spike-specific TCR breadth and depth. Among vaccine-associated CD4 TCRs, coverage spanned spike, with dominance at 160-218 and 743-854.

This clonotype was obtained from an adult in good health. The chain recombines TRBV24-1 with TRBJ1-1; 9 bases are a match to TRBD1. The material sequenced was peripheral blood, taken on day 0 of AZD1222 vaccination. CDR3 region: CATSDQTGGESEAFF. The CDR3, as DNA: TGTGCCACCAGTGATCAGACAGGGGGAGAATCTGAAGCTTTCTTT.